The clone carrying this T cell receptor beta chain was seen more than once but under ten times. Per the study methods: Estimation of nucleated cell counts was performed using reference gene primer amplification. Produced via immunoSEQ multiplex PCR; TCRdb's table is partial and in-frame only. The DNA was the basis for D and trimming; V, J and clone size are from that table. This table holds some 300,000 clones, about nine tenths found once. The sample comes from a study of blood T cell repertoires in COVID-19. Study context: Specimens from acute and convalescent COVID-19 originated in the United States, Italy and Spain. PBMCs, B-cell-depleted T cells, or T cells were the source of the cDNA or gDNA that made up the material.

CDR1 and CDR2 from the germline V gene are SGHVS and FQNEAQ. The CDR3 contains 15 residues. Trimming took off 5 bases at V and 4 bases at J, with 15 bases between the two ends. The chain couples TRBV7-8 to TRBJ2-1, with a weak D call TRBD2 (7 bases). Sample: peripheral blood. The source of this sequence is a young woman who had recovered from COVID-19. Here the CDR3 DNA reads TGTGCCAGCAGCCATGGCGGGGGCCAGTACAATGAGCAGTTCTTC. This encodes CASSHGGGQYNEQFF.